This entry lists 8 T cell receptor beta chains sequenced from one sample in a study of shared clonotypes between healthy human individuals. Only in-frame clones appear in the TCRdb table, and some are missing; sequencing was by immunoSEQ multiplex PCR. The data contain approximately 2,300,000 clones, around 90% of them singletons. The sample was naive CD4+ T cells from PBMCs. Subset meaning: CD45RA+ positively selected. The receptors originated from a man between 18 and 35 years old in good health. Some clones in this sample may be carry-over from other donors' samples.

Regarding this clone: Other DNA sequences in this sample translate to the same CDR3. The chain employs TRBV20-1 and TRBJ2-7; no reliable D call. Trimming cost V 4 bases and J 3 bases, with 4 bases left between them. Germline V gives CDR1 DFQATT, CDR2 SNEGSKA (reference sequence). The CDR3 contains 10 residues. CDR3 sequence reads: CSAILYEQYF. In nucleotides, the CDR3 is TGCAGTGCTATTCTCTACGAGCAGTACTTC.

The rearrangement uses TRBV2 and TRBJ2-7, with D perhaps TRBD2 (6 bases). In germline, CDR1 is SNHLY, CDR2 FYNNEI. Trimming removed 5 bases from V and 4 bases from J, with 21 bases in between. This CDR3 is built from 16 residues. CDR3 loop: CASSQSVPGLAYEQYF. The CDR3 DNA reads as TGTGCCAGCAGTCAATCTGTACCGGGACTTGCATACGAGCAGTACTTC.

V is TRBV27 and J is TRBJ1-3; D is perhaps TRBD1 (5 bases). Germline V CDR1 and CDR2: MNHEY, SMNVEV (reference sequence). Trimming removed 6 bases from V and 4 bases from J, with 19 bases in between. The length of the CDR3 is 16 residues. The CDR3 DNA reads TGTGCCAGCAGCTCCAATGGGGCCCTCAGGGGAAACACCATATATTTT. It specifies CASSSNGALRGNTIYF.

The V call is TRBV5-4, the J call TRBJ1-4; D possibly corresponds to TRBD1 (6 bases). The V end was cut by 0 bases, the J end by 8 bases, with 14 bases between. This CDR3 comprises 15 residues. The germline V gene has CDR1 SGHNT and CDR2 YYREEE (reference sequence). The CDR3 DNA reads TGTGCCAGCAGCTTGGCGGCGGGACAAGACGAAAAACTGTTTTTT. As protein: CASSLAAGQDEKLFF.

The V call is TRBV5-6, the J call TRBJ1-6; D is ambiguous. Germline CDR1 is SGHDT and CDR2 is YYEEEE. The length of the CDR3 is 14 residues. V was pared by 6 bases and J by 7 bases, with 14 bases between. For the CDR3, the DNA is TGTGCCAGCACTACTGACGAGGGCAATTCACCCCTCCACTTT. It codes for CASTTDEGNSPLHF. Looking up the rest from reference TRBV5-6 and TRBJ1-6 gives the full variable domain: DAGVTQSPTHLIKTRGQQVTLRCSPKSGHDTVSWYQQALGQGPQFIFQYYEEEERQRGNFPDRFSGHQFPNYSSELNVNALLLGDSALYLCASTTDEGNSPLHFGNGTRLTVT.

The V call is TRBV28, the J call TRBJ1-1; D is unresolved. Trimming pared 2 bases from V and 0 bases from J, leaving 7 bases between. CDR3 length: 14 amino acids. Germline V lookup: CDR1 MDHEN, CDR2 SYDVKM. This CDR3 reads CASSLGAVNTEAFF. The CDR3 DNA reads TGTGCCAGCAGTTTAGGCGCAGTGAACACTGAAGCTTTCTTT. Complete variable domain (other parts from reference TRBV28 and TRBJ1-1): DVKVTQSSRYLVKRTGEKVFLECVQDMDHENMFWYRQDPGLGLRLIYFSYDVKMKEKGDIPEGYSVSREKKERFSLILESASTNQTSMYLCASSLGAVNTEAFFGQGTRLTVV.

V gene TRBV6-6 combines with J gene TRBJ1-5; D unclear. Germline CDR1 is MNHNY and CDR2 is SVGAGI (reference sequence). The germline V and J ends were trimmed by 4 bases and 0 bases, with 7 bases remaining between them. The CDR3 runs to 14 residues. CDR3 nucleotide sequence: TGTGCCAGCAGTTCGGGGATTAGCAATCAGCCCCAGCATTTT. This encodes CASSSGISNQPQHF.

The chain joins TRBV19 to TRBJ2-1; TRBD2 matches 8 bases. The CDR3 totals 19 residues. Germline V gene lookup returns CDR1 LNHDA and CDR2 SQIVND (reference sequence). J gave up 0 bases and V 5 bases, and 15 bases lay outside the gene matches. CDR3 loop: CASSGALGRERSSYNEQFF. In DNA form, the CDR3 reads TGTGCCAGTAGTGGGGCCCTCGGGAGGGAAAGGAGCTCCTACAATGAGCAGTTCTTC. Full variable domain (rest looked up from reference TRBV19 and TRBJ2-1): DGGITQSPKYLFRKEGQNVTLSCEQNLNHDAMYWYRQDPGQGLRLIYYSQIVNDFQKGDIAEGYSVSREKKESFPLTVTSAQKNPTAFYLCASSGALGRERSSYNEQFFGPGTRLTVL.